The rows below give T cell receptor beta chains drawn from one sample of a study of blood T cell repertoires in COVID-19. The data were produced by immunoSEQ multiplex PCR, yet TCRdb's version contains in-frame clones alone and is incomplete. Of roughly 330,000 clones in the sample, 75% to 90% are singletons; the top ten hold less than 6.5%. The sequenced material came from PBMCs or T cells enriched from blood (not recorded which). These TCRs come from a man aged 30-40 years who had recovered from COVID-19. CDR3s include the opening cysteine and the closing phenylalanine or tryptophan. The D gene is left open where the match is weak. The listing skips clone size in some rows; elsewhere it reads once, few, many or a size class.

cdr3_nt: TGTGCCAGCAGCATCGACGGGAATTTATGGAATGAGCAGTTCTTC
cdr3_aa: CASSIDGNLWNEQFF
clone_size: -
d_call: -
j_call: TRBJ2-1
v_call: TRBV3-1/TRBV3-2

cdr3_nt: TGTGCCAGCAGCCAAACAGGTTACTCTGGAAACACCATATATTTT
cdr3_aa: CASSQTGYSGNTIYF
clone_size: -
d_call: -
j_call: TRBJ1-3
v_call: TRBV7-9

cdr3_nt: TGTGCCAGTAGTATAGCGAGAACAGGGGCTATGAACACTGAAGCTTTCTTT
cdr3_aa: CASSIARTGAMNTEAFF
clone_size: -
d_call: TRBD1
j_call: TRBJ1-1
v_call: TRBV19

cdr3_nt: TGTGCCAGCAGTGAATTGGGGGGAGGTAATCAGCCCCAGCATTTT
cdr3_aa: CASSELGGGNQPQHF
clone_size: medium-sized
d_call: -
j_call: TRBJ1-5
v_call: TRBV6-1

cdr3_nt: TGTGCCAGCAGCGCAGGGGCCCTCAGCACAGATACGCAGTATTTT
cdr3_aa: CASSAGALSTDTQYF
clone_size: -
d_call: -
j_call: TRBJ2-3
v_call: TRBV9

cdr3_nt: TGTGCCAGCAGCTTGAGTTCCCCAGGTGATACAACTAATGAAAAACTGTTTTTT
cdr3_aa: CASSLSSPGDTTNEKLFF
clone_size: -
d_call: -
j_call: TRBJ1-4
v_call: TRBV5-5

cdr3_nt: TGTGCCAGCAGCCTCTTACGGGACACTCGCCTCTCTGGAAACACCATATATTTT
cdr3_aa: CASSLLRDTRLSGNTIYF
clone_size: -
d_call: -
j_call: TRBJ1-3
v_call: TRBV11-2

cdr3_nt: TGTGCCAGCAGTACGAGGACAGGGGGATATGGCTACACCTTC
cdr3_aa: CASSTRTGGYGYTF
clone_size: -
d_call: TRBD1
j_call: TRBJ1-2
v_call: TRBV6-5

cdr3_nt: TGTGCCAGCAGCTTAGGAGACAGGGGGATTCTAGATACGCAGTATTTT
cdr3_aa: CASSLGDRGILDTQYF
clone_size: once
d_call: TRBD1
j_call: TRBJ2-3
v_call: TRBV7-9

cdr3_nt: TGTGCCAGCAGTTACCAGGGTCCCGACTACAATGAGCAGTTCTTC
cdr3_aa: CASSYQGPDYNEQFF
clone_size: -
d_call: -
j_call: TRBJ2-1
v_call: TRBV6-5

cdr3_nt: TGTGCCAGCAGCTTAGAAGGGACAGGAGACACCGGGGAGCTGTTTTTT
cdr3_aa: CASSLEGTGDTGELFF
clone_size: -
d_call: TRBD1
j_call: TRBJ2-2
v_call: TRBV7-8

cdr3_nt: TGTGCCAGCATTCCGGGACAGTCCACTGAAGCTTTCTTT
cdr3_aa: CASIPGQSTEAFF
clone_size: -
d_call: TRBD1
j_call: TRBJ1-1
v_call: TRBV2

cdr3_nt: TGTGCCACCCGGGGAGGACAGGGTCTCACTGAAGCTTTCTTT
cdr3_aa: CATRGGQGLTEAFF
clone_size: -
d_call: TRBD1
j_call: TRBJ1-1
v_call: TRBV6-5

cdr3_nt: TGTGCCAGCAGGGGGGACAGGGCCAACACTGAAGCTTTCTTT
cdr3_aa: CASRGDRANTEAFF
clone_size: -
d_call: TRBD1
j_call: TRBJ1-1
v_call: TRBV2

cdr3_nt: TGTGCCATCAGTGAGCATATAGGGGGCGGCAATCAGCCCCAGCATTTT
cdr3_aa: CAISEHIGGGNQPQHF
clone_size: -
d_call: TRBD1
j_call: TRBJ1-5
v_call: TRBV10-3

cdr3_nt: TGTGCCAGCAGCCCGACCGCAGGGGATCTGGGTCAGCCCCAGCATTTT
cdr3_aa: CASSPTAGDLGQPQHF
clone_size: -
d_call: -
j_call: TRBJ1-5
v_call: TRBV5-6

cdr3_nt: TGCGCCAGCAGCTTGGGGGGGCTGCGTGAAAAACTGTTTTTT
cdr3_aa: CASSLGGLREKLFF
clone_size: -
d_call: -
j_call: TRBJ1-4
v_call: TRBV5-1

cdr3_nt: TGTGCCAGCAGTGGGAAACAGGGGGCGGCTCGTGGCACCGGGGAGCTGTTTTTT
cdr3_aa: CASSGKQGAARGTGELFF
clone_size: -
d_call: TRBD1
j_call: TRBJ2-2
v_call: TRBV25-1

cdr3_nt: TGTGCCTGGAGTGTAGGAAGTTTGCGAGGCCCAGAGACCCAGTACTTC
cdr3_aa: CAWSVGSLRGPETQYF
clone_size: -
d_call: -
j_call: TRBJ2-5
v_call: TRBV30

cdr3_nt: TGTGCCAGCCTCCAGGAGGGACGGCGGGGGGGCCGGGAGACCCAGTACTTC
cdr3_aa: CASLQEGRRGGRETQYF
clone_size: -
d_call: -
j_call: TRBJ2-5
v_call: TRBV21-1

cdr3_nt: TGCGCCAGCAGCTTTCGGACAGGCGGGACTTCAGAGACCCAGTACTTC
cdr3_aa: CASSFRTGGTSETQYF
clone_size: -
d_call: -
j_call: TRBJ2-5
v_call: TRBV5-1

cdr3_nt: TGTGCCAGCAGGGAAACTAGCACAGATACGCAGTATTTT
cdr3_aa: CASRETSTDTQYF
clone_size: -
d_call: -
j_call: TRBJ2-3
v_call: TRBV2

cdr3_nt: TGTGCCAGCAGCTTTCTATCTGTCTTTGAAGCTTTCTTT
cdr3_aa: CASSFLSVFEAFF
clone_size: -
d_call: -
j_call: TRBJ1-1
v_call: TRBV7-9

cdr3_nt: TGTGCCAGCAGCCAAACAGGGTTCGGGGAGCTGTTTTTT
cdr3_aa: CASSQTGFGELFF
clone_size: -
d_call: -
j_call: TRBJ2-2
v_call: TRBV2

cdr3_nt: TGTGCCAGCAGCTTGGGACAGGGCCGCGGAAACACCATATATTTT
cdr3_aa: CASSLGQGRGNTIYF
clone_size: -
d_call: TRBD1
j_call: TRBJ1-3
v_call: TRBV7-7

cdr3_nt: TGTGCCAGCAGTGATTTTCTAGGGAGCACTGAAGCTTTCTTT
cdr3_aa: CASSDFLGSTEAFF
clone_size: -
d_call: -
j_call: TRBJ1-1
v_call: TRBV6-4

cdr3_nt: TGTGCCAGCAGTTCGGGATTCTATAATTCACCCCTCCACTTT
cdr3_aa: CASSSGFYNSPLHF
clone_size: -
d_call: -
j_call: TRBJ1-6
v_call: TRBV7-2

cdr3_nt: TGTGCCATCAGCGGGAGCGGGGGCTCCTACGAGCAGTACTTC
cdr3_aa: CAISGSGGSYEQYF
clone_size: -
d_call: TRBD2
j_call: TRBJ2-7
v_call: TRBV10-3

cdr3_nt: TGTGCCAGCACCGCACTTTCGCGGGCAGATTACAATGAGCAGTTCTTC
cdr3_aa: CASTALSRADYNEQFF
clone_size: once
d_call: -
j_call: TRBJ2-1
v_call: TRBV2

cdr3_nt: TGCGCCAGCAGTTTCGGGGGGGCCGCAGATACGCAGTATTTT
cdr3_aa: CASSFGGAADTQYF
clone_size: -
d_call: TRBD2
j_call: TRBJ2-3
v_call: TRBV5-1

cdr3_nt: TGCAGCGAAGGACACAATCAAGAGACCCAGTACTTC
cdr3_aa: CSEGHNQETQYF
clone_size: -
d_call: -
j_call: TRBJ2-5
v_call: TRBV29-1

cdr3_nt: TGTGCCAGCGCTGACAGGATTACCAATCAGCCCCAGCATTTT
cdr3_aa: CASADRITNQPQHF
clone_size: -
d_call: -
j_call: TRBJ1-5
v_call: TRBV19

cdr3_nt: TGTGCCAGCAGCCAAGATCAGACGGGGAGGTACACCTTC
cdr3_aa: CASSQDQTGRYTF
clone_size: -
d_call: -
j_call: TRBJ1-2
v_call: TRBV4-2

cdr3_nt: TGTGCCAGCAGTCTCCAACAGGCCTACGAGCAGTACTTC
cdr3_aa: CASSLQQAYEQYF
clone_size: -
d_call: -
j_call: TRBJ2-7
v_call: TRBV28

cdr3_nt: TGTGCCAGCAGCCCGCTATTAACAGGGGGCACCGCGAACACCGGGGAGCTGTTTTTT
cdr3_aa: CASSPLLTGGTANTGELFF
clone_size: -
d_call: TRBD1
j_call: TRBJ2-2
v_call: TRBV7-9

cdr3_nt: TGTGCCAGCAGCCAAGTTAGATCATCTGCGGGAGCTTTCTTT
cdr3_aa: CASSQVRSSAGAFF
clone_size: few
d_call: -
j_call: TRBJ1-1
v_call: TRBV3-1/TRBV3-2